This TCR beta chain comes out of a study of shared clonotypes between healthy human individuals. Study-level points and caveats: Memory subsets generally showed lower estimated richness than naive subsets. All-four-donor shared clonotypes had higher generation probabilities than non-shared clonotypes did.

Germline V CDR1 and CDR2: SEHNR, FQNEAQ (reference sequence). CDR3 size: 15 residues. Between the trimmed V and J ends, which lost 1 base and 4 bases, there was a span of 11 bases. The table came from immunoSEQ multiplex PCR; TCRdb's copy has only in-frame clones and leaves some out. The data show 2 million to 2.5 million clones, with roughly 90% seen just once and around 0.4% held by the top ten. Turning to this clone: Its antigen is unidentified.

The chain uses TRBV7-9 and TRBJ1-3; D is perhaps TRBD1 (5 bases). The receptor was isolated from a man younger than 35 in good health. Some clones in this sample may be carry-over from other donors' samples. Source material: naive CD4+ T cells from PBMCs. Subset in this sample: CD45RA+ positively selected. In nucleotides, the CDR3 is TGTGCCAGCAGCTTAGGGGGGATTTCGGGAAACACCATATATTTT. Encoded protein: CASSLGGISGNTIYF.